A selection of T cell receptor beta chains follows, all from one sample in a study of shared clonotypes between healthy human individuals. The protocol was immunoSEQ multiplex PCR, while the TCRdb copy is restricted to in-frame clones and leaves out a portion. The sample consists of 2 million to 2.5 million clones, less than 95% of them appearing once. Specimen: naive CD4+ T cells from PBMCs. These receptors were collected from a man younger than 35 in good health. Some clones in this sample may be carry-over from other donors' samples. Each CDR3 is given with its conserved first and last residue. A D gene is named only where the DNA matches it firmly. A row's size may be missing; if present it is once, few, many or a size class.

>once|13|TRBV19|.|TRBJ2-7
TGTGCCAGTAGTATTACAGGACCTCACGAGCAGTACTTC
CASSITGPHEQYF
>.|15|TRBV5-1|TRBD2|TRBJ2-7
TGCGCCAGCAGCTTGGGCCCTAGCGGCTACTACGAGCAGTACTTC
CASSLGPSGYYEQYF
>.|13|TRBV28|.|TRBJ1-1
TGTGCCAGCATCTACAGCCCGAACACTGAAGCTTTCTTT
CASIYSPNTEAFF
>.|14|TRBV28|.|TRBJ2-3
TGTGCCAGCATTGGGGCTACCCGAAGGCATACGCAGTATTTT
CASIGATRRHTQYF
>.|15|TRBV28|TRBD2|TRBJ2-2
TGTGCCAGCAGTTCTAGCGGGGAGGGGCCCGGGGAGCTGTTTTTT
CASSSSGEGPGELFF
>.|15|TRBV6-5|.|TRBJ2-5
TGTGCCAGCAATTCTCTGGGGAGCGGAAAAGAGACCCAGTACTTC
CASNSLGSGKETQYF
>.|14|TRBV6-5|TRBD1|TRBJ1-1
TGTGCCACACGACAGGGTAGAATGAACACTGAAGCTTTCTTT
CATRQGRMNTEAFF
>.|13|TRBV19|.|TRBJ1-5
TGTGCCAGTAGTATATTTGGGGATCAGCCCCAGCATTTT
CASSIFGDQPQHF
>.|14|TRBV5-1|.|TRBJ2-1
TGCGCCAGCAGCAGTCTCCGGGGGAACAATGAGCAGTTCTTC
CASSSLRGNNEQFF
>.|15|TRBV7-8|TRBD1|TRBJ2-5
TGTGCCAGCAGCTTAGGGCACAGGGGGCGAGAGACCCAGTACTTC
CASSLGHRGRETQYF
>.|15|TRBV6-6|.|TRBJ1-2
TGTGCCAGCAGTTTATACAGGGTCGAAAACTATGGCTACACCTTC
CASSLYRVENYGYTF
>once|16|TRBV19|TRBD2|TRBJ2-3
TGTGCCAGTAGTACCCCCGGGGCGGGAGGCACAGATACGCAGTATTTT
CASSTPGAGGTDTQYF
>.|12|TRBV2|.|TRBJ1-5
TGTGCCAGCACGGGTGCCAATCAGCCCCAGCATTTT
CASTGANQPQHF
>.|14|TRBV5-1|.|TRBJ2-3
TGCGCCAGCAGTTCTCGTGAGAGGGTGGATACGCAGTATTTT
CASSSRERVDTQYF
>.|15|TRBV7-2|TRBD1|TRBJ2-7
TGTGCCAGCAGCTTAGTCACGACAGGGGTGGCCGAGCAGTACTTC
CASSLVTTGVAEQYF
>.|15|TRBV2|.|TRBJ1-1
TGTGCCAGCAGAGAACGGGGAGGTCGGAACACTGAAGCTTTCTTT
CASRERGGRNTEAFF
>once|15|TRBV5-1|TRBD1|TRBJ2-7
TGCGCCAGCAGCTCCCTGGACAGGGTCTCCTACGAGCAGTACTTC
CASSSLDRVSYEQYF
>few|13|TRBV4-2|TRBD1|TRBJ1-3
TGTGCCAGCAGCCAAGAGGACAGGGGGCGAGGGTATTTT
CASSQEDRGRGYF
>.|17|TRBV10-1|.|TRBJ2-1
TGCGCCAGCAGTGAGTCGAGCCGGCCTGGTCAGGACAATGAGCAGTTCTTC
CASSESSRPGQDNEQFF
>.|14|TRBV29-1|.|TRBJ2-7
TGCAGCGTTGAGATTTTTGGGGACACAAGGAAGCAGTACTTC
CSVEIFGDTRKQYF
>.|13|TRBV5-4|.|TRBJ2-7
TGTGCGGTCCAGAAAGACCCACTGCTCGAGCAGTACTTC
CAVQKDPLLEQYF
>once|15|TRBV5-1|TRBD1|TRBJ2-3
TGCGCCAGCAGAGGGGACAGGGGAAGCACAGATACGCAGTATTTT
CASRGDRGSTDTQYF
>.|13|TRBV29-1|TRBD1|TRBJ1-2
TGCAGCGCCGCAACAGGGGGCTTCTATGGCTACACCTTC
CSAATGGFYGYTF
>.|14|TRBV27|.|TRBJ1-4
TGTGCCAGCAGCGAAGACAATATTCAGGAAAAACTGTTTTTT
CASSEDNIQEKLFF
>.|15|TRBV28|.|TRBJ2-4
TGTGCCAGCAGTTTAAGGTGGCAGGGCGCGAACATTCAGTACTTC
CASSLRWQGANIQYF
>.|11|TRBV7-9|.|TRBJ1-1
TGTGCCAGCAGCCTAGATGGGGGCGCTTTCTTT
CASSLDGGAFF
>.|15|TRBV7-3|TRBD2|TRBJ2-1
TGTGCCAGCAGCTTGGGACTAGCGGGCAACAATGAGCAGTTCTTC
CASSLGLAGNNEQFF
>.|16|TRBV6-5|.|TRBJ2-1
TGTGCCAGCAGTTCTGATCGAGGGATCCCCTACAATGAGCAGTTCTTC
CASSSDRGIPYNEQFF
>.|14|TRBV28|TRBD1|TRBJ1-3
TGTGCCAGCAGAAGGACAGGGACTGGAAACACCATATATTTT
CASRRTGTGNTIYF
>.|16|TRBV11-3|.|TRBJ2-5
TGTGCCAGCAGCTTAAGGGCAGGCAGGGGGGAAGAGACCCAGTACTTC
CASSLRAGRGEETQYF
>.|16|TRBV6-6|.|TRBJ2-3
TGTGCCAGCCACCACCTGCTGGATCCTAGCACAGATACGCAGTATTTT
CASHHLLDPSTDTQYF
>.|15|TRBV5-1|.|TRBJ2-3
TGCGCCAGCAGCTTGATGCGGGTTAGCACAGATACGCAGTATTTT
CASSLMRVSTDTQYF
>.|17|TRBV18|.|TRBJ2-2
TGTGCCAGCTCACCCCTCCAGGGTCGTCCCTTCACCGGGGAGCTGTTTTTT
CASSPLQGRPFTGELFF
>.|12|TRBV28|.|TRBJ2-7
TGTGCCAGCAGTTCTCCCCCCTACGAGCAGTACTTC
CASSSPPYEQYF
>.|13|TRBV28|.|TRBJ2-5
TGTGCCAGCACCCTAGAGGGGGAAGAGACCCAGTACTTC
CASTLEGEETQYF
>.|15|TRBV6-1|.|TRBJ1-6
TGTGCCAGCAGTGAGGGCCCCTCGGTGGGTTCACCCCTCCACTTT
CASSEGPSVGSPLHF